Below, 24 T cell receptor beta chains from the same sample are listed, as sequenced in a study of cytomegalovirus exposure and HLA in healthy donors. Use of 60 Vbeta and 13 Jbeta primers characterized the PCR. Using immunoSEQ multiplex PCR, the repertoire was profiled, and TCRdb retains in-frame clones only, with some absent. The sample consists of 100,000 to 150,000 clones, about four fifths of them appearing once. The source material was PBMCs. The receptors were sampled from a woman between 40 and 50 years old in good health and CMV-seropositive.

Only one count was recorded for this clone. This chain joins TRBV30 and TRBJ2-5; 10 bases line up with TRBD2. The DNA end is more similar to TRBJ2-7, so the J call may be wrong. The CDR3 extends over 17 amino acids. CDR1 is GTSNPN and CDR2 is SVGIG in the germline V gene (reference sequence). The CDR3 sequence is CAWSVRASGSRSYEQYF. The CDR3 DNA sequence: TGTGCCTGGAGTGTAAGGGCTAGCGGGAGTCGGTCCTACGAGCAGTACTTC.

This clone rates as medium-sized (0.01 to 0.1%). The chain has TRBV15 and TRBJ1-4, with 10 positions matching TRBD1. J lost 7 bases, V lost 4 bases, and 6 bases had no gene match. CDR1 LNHNV and CDR2 YYDKDF come from the germline V gene (reference sequence). This CDR3 has 15 amino acids. The CDR3 DNA sequence: TGTGCCACCAGCAACTGGACAGGGGGAAGTGAAAAACTGTTTTTT. Translation: CATSNWTGGSEKLFF.

The chain combines TRBV19 with TRBJ2-1; 8 bases are shared with TRBD2. There are 16 residues in the CDR3. J lost 0 bases, V lost 7 bases, and 8 bases had no gene match. Germline-derived CDR1 and CDR2 are LNHDA and SQIVND (reference sequence). CDR3 amino acids: CASTPTSASSYNEQFF. CDR3 coding DNA: TGTGCCAGTACCCCGACTAGCGCTAGCTCCTACAATGAGCAGTTCTTC.

The chain combines TRBV7-8 with TRBJ2-7; tentatively, D is TRBD2 (5 bases). The CDR3 contains 16 residues. CDR1 and CDR2 from the germline V gene are SGHVS and FQNEAQ. Trimming stripped 2 bases from V and 5 bases from J, with 19 bases between. CDR3 in DNA: TGTGCCAGCAGCTTACCCCTTAGTGAGGGTTCCAACGAGCAGTACTTC. The encoded protein is CASSLPLSEGSNEQYF.

This clone appeared a single time. The rearrangement uses TRBV2 and TRBJ2-6, with 10 bases identical to TRBD1. Germline lookup yields CDR1 SNHLY and CDR2 FYNNEI. V shed 11 bases and J 3 bases; nucleotides not matched to a gene: 13. This CDR3 has 17 amino acids. CDR3 DNA sequence: TGTGCCGGCATCACGGGACAGGGGATCAGTGGGGCCAACGTCCTGACTTTC. Protein sequence: CAGITGQGISGANVLTF.

The CDR3 here is CASSSSTEAFF. CDR3 coding DNA: TGTGCCAGTTCTTCCAGCACTGAAGCTTTCTTT. The rearrangement links TRBV19 to TRBJ1-1; no clear D gene. Germline V lookup: CDR1 LNHDA, CDR2 SQIVND (reference sequence). There are 11 residues in the CDR3. Trimming took 8 bases from V and 4 from J, leaving 8 bases between them.

The rearrangement uses TRBV7-2 and TRBJ2-3; weak D call: TRBD2 (6 bases). Trimming took 5 bases from V and 0 from J, leaving 18 bases between them. The germline CDR1 and CDR2 sequences are SGHTA and FQGNSA. The CDR3 runs 17 residues. The CDR3 sequence is CASSEPSWDFSTDTQYF. In nucleotides, the CDR3 is TGTGCCAGCAGCGAACCCTCGTGGGACTTTAGCACAGATACGCAGTATTTT.

The V and J genes are TRBV7-3 and TRBJ2-1; TRBD2 matches 10 bases. CDR1 is SGHTA and CDR2 is FQGTGA in the germline V gene. This CDR3 has 13 amino acids. V shed 5 bases, J shed 11 bases, and the junction held 6 bases outside the gene matches. The CDR3 DNA follows: TGTGCCAGCAGCCTCCGGGGACTAGCGCAGCAGTTCTTC. Its translation: CASSLRGLAQQFF. Filled out from reference TRBV7-3 and TRBJ2-1, the complete variable domain reads GAGVSQTPSNKVTEKGKYVELRCDPISGHTALYWYRQSLGQGPEFLIYFQGTGAADDSGLPNDRFFAVRPEGSVSTLKIQRTERGDSAVYLCASSLRGLAQQFFGPGTRLTVL.

The V gene is TRBV7-9, the J gene TRBJ2-1; D unclear. The CDR3 is 14 amino acids. Trimming shortened V by 1 base and J by 9 bases, and 13 bases separated the two germline ends. Germline V gives CDR1 SEHNR, CDR2 FQNEAQ (reference sequence). The CDR3 nucleotides are TGTGCCAGCAGCTTAGAATTTACGTGGAGTGAGCAGTTCTTC. Its translation: CASSLEFTWSEQFF.

This clone was picked up a small number of times. V gene TRBV6-4 combines with J gene TRBJ2-3, with 8 nucleotides matching TRBD1. Germline assignment: CDR1 MRHNA and CDR2 SNTAGT. Trimming cost V 6 bases and J 6 bases; bases outside gene matches: 11. The CDR3 extends over 15 amino acids. The CDR3 coding sequence is TGTGCCAGCAGCAGAGGACAGGGTCAGTCGGATACGCAGTATTTT. This sequence encodes CASSRGQGQSDTQYF.

The J gene is TRBJ2-7, the V gene TRBV6-1; D possibly corresponds to TRBD1 (6 bases). Trimming stripped 4 bases from V and 4 bases from J, with 11 bases between. The CDR3 totals 13 residues. Per germline, CDR1 MNHNS and CDR2 SASEGT. CDR3 residues: CASSGMGAYEQYF. The CDR3 region has the DNA TGTGCCAGCAGTGGAATGGGGGCGTACGAGCAGTACTTC.

The gene calls are TRBV9 and TRBJ1-2, with TRBD1 matching 9 bases. The germline gives CDR1 SGDLS, CDR2 YYNGEE. This CDR3 spans 18 amino acids. Trimming took 2 bases from V and 6 from J; bases not matched to a gene: 17. This CDR3 reads CASSVGGGQGLSSDGYTF. Here the CDR3 DNA reads TGTGCCAGCAGCGTGGGGGGGGGACAGGGTCTCTCATCGGATGGCTACACCTTC.

This chain joins TRBV5-4 and TRBJ2-7; 9 nucleotides align to TRBD1. The V and J ends lost 4 bases and 2 bases, in that order; junction bases with no gene match: 4. The germline V gene encodes CDR1 SGHNT and CDR2 YYREEE (reference sequence). The CDR3 sequence is 14 residues long. The CDR3 loop reads CASSRDRAPYEQYF. CDR3 sequence (DNA): TGTGCCAGCAGCCGGGACAGGGCGCCCTACGAGCAGTACTTC.

This clone was counted a single time. The chain uses TRBV6-6 and TRBJ2-1; D might be TRBD2 (6 bases). The V end was cut by 7 bases, the J end by 7 bases, with 20 bases between. CDR1 and CDR2 from the germline V gene are MNHNY and SVGAGI (reference sequence). This CDR3 contains 15 residues. CDR3 in amino acids: CASTDLLDYGNEQFF. The CDR3 DNA sequence: TGTGCCAGCACCGACCTCTTGGACTACGGAAATGAGCAGTTCTTC.

The chain has TRBV10-2 and TRBJ2-2; no reliable D call. The CDR3 spans 13 residues. Germline V CDR1 and CDR2: WSHSY, SAAADI. With 3 bases removed from V and 6 bases from J, the gap between germline ends came to 8 bases. The CDR3 loop is CASSDEVSGELFF. The DNA of the CDR3 is TGCGCCAGCAGTGACGAGGTTTCCGGGGAGCTGTTTTTT.

This clone turned up a few times. The chain carries TRBV6-1 and TRBJ1-5, with D unclear. The CDR3 has 14 amino acids. Trimming removed 2 bases from V and 0 bases from J, with 5 bases in between. The germline V gene has CDR1 MNHNS and CDR2 SASEGT. The DNA for the CDR3 is TGTGCCAGCAGTGAATGGAGTAGCAATCAGCCCCAGCATTTT. Amino acid sequence: CASSEWSSNQPQHF.

The chain couples TRBV7-2 to TRBJ2-7; 7 bases align to TRBD1. The CDR3 contains 15 residues. Germline CDR1 and CDR2: SGHTA and FQGNSA. V shed 8 bases, J shed 2 bases, and the junction held 12 bases outside the gene matches. DNA of the CDR3: TGTGCCAGCTCCACCGGACGGGGACAGCCCTACGAGCAGTACTTC. It yields the protein CASSTGRGQPYEQYF.

This clone appeared once. The chain couples TRBV4-1 to TRBJ2-5; 7 positions match TRBD1. Looked up from germline, CDR1 is MGHRA and CDR2 is YSYEKL. Unmatched junction bases numbered 6, after V lost 4 bases and J lost 4 bases. The CDR3 sequence is 14 residues long. The CDR3 loop reads CASSLRDSGETQYF. The CDR3, as DNA: TGCGCCAGCAGCCTCCGGGACAGCGGAGAGACCCAGTACTTC.

The CDR3 DNA follows: TGTGCCAGCAGCTTAAGGGAGGGTTCCGGGGAGCTGTTTTTT. It codes for CASSLREGSGELFF. The V and J genes are TRBV11-3 and TRBJ2-2, with 7 bases matching TRBD2. Unmatched junction bases numbered 3, after V lost 2 bases and J lost 6 bases. The CDR3 covers 14 residues. Germline V lookup: CDR1 SGHNT, CDR2 YENEEA.

The chain is built from TRBV10-1 and TRBJ1-1; a possible D gene is TRBD1 (5 bases). This CDR3 has 14 residues. Trimming removed 0 bases from V and 11 bases from J, with 16 bases in between. Germline V gene lookup returns CDR1 WNHNN and CDR2 SYGVQD (reference sequence). CDR3 sequence (DNA): TGCGCCAGCAGTGAGTCCCAGGGCACCACGGAGGCTTTCTTT. This translates into CASSESQGTTEAFF.

The V call is TRBV7-9, the J call TRBJ2-7, with D perhaps TRBD2 (5 bases). This CDR3 comprises 13 residues. Trimming pared 5 bases from V and 2 bases from J, leaving 10 bases between. Germline CDR1 and CDR2: SEHNR and FQNEAQ (reference sequence). The chain's CDR3 is CASSGNSAYEQYF. The CDR3 DNA follows: TGTGCCAGCAGCGGGAATAGCGCCTACGAGCAGTACTTC. The variable domain in full, with the rest retrieved from reference TRBV7-9 and TRBJ2-7, is DTGVSQNPRHKITKRGQNVTFRCDPISEHNRLYWYRQTLGQGPEFLTYFQNEAQLEKSRLLSDRFSAERPKGSFSTLEIQRTEQGDSAMYLCASSGNSAYEQYFGPGTRLTVT.

The chain recombines TRBV15 with TRBJ2-1; D unclear. Between the trimmed V and J ends, which lost 1 base and 10 bases, there was a span of 11 bases. CDR1 is LNHNV and CDR2 is YYDKDF in the germline V gene (reference sequence). This CDR3 contains 13 residues. The CDR3 protein is CATSRVPLIEQFF. In DNA form, the CDR3 reads TGTGCCACCAGCAGAGTCCCACTTATAGAGCAGTTCTTC.

The rearrangement links TRBV13 to TRBJ2-5; 9 positions match TRBD2. Germline values: CDR1 PRHDT, CDR2 FYEKMQ (reference sequence). CDR3 length equals 16 residues. V was clipped by 5 bases and J by 2 bases; unmatched bases: 9. In nucleotides, the CDR3 is TGTGCCAGCAGCGTGACTAGCGGTTCACAACAAGAGACCCAGTACTTC. It codes for CASSVTSGSQQETQYF.

The chain is built from TRBV6-1 and TRBJ2-5; 11 bases fit TRBD2. The J call may not be correct, given that the DNA end is closer to TRBJ2-7. Germline assignment: CDR1 MNHNS and CDR2 SASEGT. This CDR3 has 15 amino acids. The chain's CDR3 is CASSEGLAELYEQYF. In nucleotides, the CDR3 is TGTGCCAGCAGTGAGGGACTAGCGGAGCTTTACGAGCAGTACTTC.